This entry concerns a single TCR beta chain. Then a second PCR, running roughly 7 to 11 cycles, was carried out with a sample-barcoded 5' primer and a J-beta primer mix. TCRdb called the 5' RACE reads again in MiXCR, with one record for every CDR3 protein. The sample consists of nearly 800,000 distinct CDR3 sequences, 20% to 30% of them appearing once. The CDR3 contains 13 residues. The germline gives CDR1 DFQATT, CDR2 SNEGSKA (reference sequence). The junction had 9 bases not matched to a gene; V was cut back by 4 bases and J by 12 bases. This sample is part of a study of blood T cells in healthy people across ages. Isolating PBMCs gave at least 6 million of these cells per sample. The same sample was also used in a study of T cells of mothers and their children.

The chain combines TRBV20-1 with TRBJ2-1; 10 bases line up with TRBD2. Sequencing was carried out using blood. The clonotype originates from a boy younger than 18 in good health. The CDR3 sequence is CSAKGTSDFGQFF. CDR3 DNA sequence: TGCAGTGCTAAAGGGACTAGCGACTTTGGGCAGTTCTTC.